This T cell receptor beta chain is from a study of graft-versus-host responses after intestinal transplantation (dated by TCRdb to about 2021). At the level of the whole study: The transplants that recipients received were multivisceral, liver-intestinal, or isolated intestinal. A peak of at least 4% donor T cells among recipient peripheral blood mononuclear cells was the definition used for donor T cell macrochimerism. All recipients received anti-thymocyte globulin induction followed by maintenance tacrolimus and steroids for around 3 years. Alloreactive clones were identified by sequencing pre-transplant mixed lymphocyte reaction products and comparing them with unstimulated pre-transplant donor and recipient T cells. Bulk TCR-beta CDR3 sequencing was used to track graft-versus-host and host-versus-graft alloreactive T cell clones in the graft, circulation and bone marrow after intestinal transplantation. Rather than going through the commercial service, samples from a few later patients were sequenced in-house on an Illumina MiSeq and processed with MiXCR. A cohort of 24 intestinal transplant recipients, including one retransplant, was enrolled, and a few patients lacking pretransplant specimens were excluded. Overall study outcomes, separate from this receptor: GvH clones were detected in recipient bone marrow, and some appeared earlier in ileal mucosa or blood, consistent with an intestinal mucosal origin. The conclusions were limited by the relatively low number and heterogeneity of the intestinal transplant patients. Early after transplant, peak levels of circulating GvH clones were associated with declines in HvG clones. In patients with donor T cell macrochimerism, the allografts had high GvH to HvG T cell clonal ratios.

The time point label for this specimen denotes: cells obtained before transplantation from donor or recipient. CD3+CD4+ and CD3+CD8+ populations were FACS-sorted from unstimulated pre-transplant donor and recipient cells taken from spleen or lymph nodes. V is pruned by 6 bases and J by 4 bases, leaving 7 bases of the junction without a gene match. The CDR3 holds 13 amino acids from the cysteine to the phenylalanine. Left in the record is the CDR3 DNA by itself, 39 bases read in frame from the first base. Reading the germline V gene gives CDR1 SQVTM and CDR2 ANQGSEA. Library preparation used the immunoSEQ multiplex PCR assay. For most patients, genomic DNA was isolated with the Qiagen DNeasy Blood and Tissue Kit and shipped frozen to Adaptive Biotechnologies for TCR sequencing. For most patients, genomic DNA was subjected to high-throughput TCR-beta CDR3 sequencing by Adaptive Biotechnologies. The source study handled its data this way. TCR sequencing data for roughly 18 patients were retrieved from Adaptive's ImmunoSEQ software; a few other patients were processed with MiXCR and VDJtools. To correct CD4 versus CD8 sorting errors, sequences present in both subsets at a frequency ratio below 5:1 were removed. CDR3 nucleotide sequences shared by donor and recipient were removed because the origin of these sequences could not be assigned. To be classed as alloreactive, a clone needed at least 2-fold expansion over unstimulated cells and a minimum CFSE-low frequency of 0.002% (template counts) or 0.001% (read counts). Clones detected in sequenced pre-transplant spleen, lymph node, or MLR CFSE-low populations of the donor or recipient were defined as mappable. Cumulative frequency of alloreactive clones was calculated as a percentage of all sequences weighted by copy number. In TCRdb, the immuneACCESS table is reduced to in-frame sequences with V and J assigned. These tables do not hold every clone; where another copy was compared, an unresolved V gene accounts for under half, and the others remain unexplained. V and J calls plus clone size are reproduced from that table; the DNA served to infer D and trimming. This sample holds about 89,000 clones; about 93% were observed only once. The top ten constitute about 2% of the sample.

Details on this clone: Which antigen it targets is not known. Per-base qualities were not stored, and no clone one base away is much larger.

The sample here was unstimulated CD8+ T cells sorted from spleen or lymph node cells, taken before intestinal transplant. The clonotype comes from a human donor who received an intestinal transplant. The V gene is TRBV29-1 and the J gene is TRBJ2-7; 9 central nucleotides agree with TRBD1. CDR3 reads: CSVEEDRGYEQYF. The nucleotide sequence is TGCAGCGTGGAGGAGGACAGGGGTTACGAGCAGTACTTC.